In this sample, the clone carrying this T cell receptor beta chain turned up many times. A UMI-containing oligonucleotide was joined by 3' ligation to the TCR cDNA template. The sample comes from a study of naive and memory T cell subsets. Four PCR rounds used nested alpha and beta constant region primers plus the SP2 primer. TCRdb recomputed calls from the 5' RACE reads with MiXCR, one row per CDR3 protein. This table holds about 48,000 distinct CDR3 sequences, approximately 4.5% found once. The CDR3 is 11 residues long. Germline V gene lookup returns CDR1 MNHEY and CDR2 SVGEGT. V gave up 2 bases and J gave up 7 bases, with 5 bases separating them.

This clonotype originated in a female donor in good health. V and J are TRBV6-2 or TRBV6-3 and TRBJ1-1, with D unclear. The CDR3 sequence is CASSYKYEAFF. CDR3 bases: TGTGCCAGCAGTTACAAGTATGAAGCTTTCTTT.